This entry concerns a single TCR beta chain. Antigen unknown. A much larger clone lies a single base off, so this may be a read error. Donors were healthy Caucasian individuals from Russia aged about 6 to 90. Germline-derived CDR1 and CDR2 are MDHEN and SYDVKM. The CDR3 length is 15 residues. V lost 4 bases and J lost 6, with 17 bases in between. Then a second PCR, running about 6 to 11 cycles, was carried out with a sample-barcoded 5' primer and a J-beta primer mix. TCRdb re-called the 5' RACE reads through MiXCR, storing one row per CDR3 protein. The sample lists roughly 650,000 distinct CDR3 sequences; about 30% were seen once. The sample is drawn from a study of blood T cells in healthy people across ages. Study-level findings and limits: Naive CD4+ cells and diversity were both higher in long-lived donors than in aged donors. There was a strong correlation between TCR beta diversity and naive T cell percentage.

The rearrangement links TRBV28 to TRBJ2-3, with unresolved D. Input material: blood. The TCR sequence derives from a woman of 80 years or more in good health. Here the CDR3 reads CASSSGPIQGDTQYF. Here the CDR3 DNA reads TGTGCCAGCAGTTCCGGGCCCATACAAGGGGATACGCAGTATTTT. The whole variable domain, filled in from reference TRBV28 and TRBJ2-3, reads DVKVTQSSRYLVKRTGEKVFLECVQDMDHENMFWYRQDPGLGLRLIYFSYDVKMKEKGDIPEGYSVSREKKERFSLILESASTNQTSMYLCASSSGPIQGDTQYFGPGTRLTVL.